This TCR beta chain came from a study of cytomegalovirus exposure and HLA in healthy donors. Study results and limitations: There were some public TCRs occurring in many donors, but most TCR sequences were rare.

Sequencing used immunoSEQ multiplex PCR; TCRdb keeps in-frame clones, though not all of them. The table has 150,000 to 200,000 clones, 75% to 90% seen once. Germline CDR1 and CDR2: SGHTA and FQGNSA. This CDR3 has 13 residues. Trimming removed 5 bases from V and 8 bases from J, with 15 bases in between. As regards this clone: What it recognizes is unknown.

The sample taken for sequencing was PBMCs. The receptor comes from a woman aged 18-30 years in good health and CMV-seronegative. The chain employs TRBV7-2 and TRBJ1-2; D ambiguous. CDR3 residues: CASSIRPTEGYTF. The CDR3 nucleotides read TGTGCCAGCAGCATACGCCCCACTGAAGGCTACACCTTC. The whole variable domain, filled in from reference TRBV7-2 and TRBJ1-2, reads GAGVSQSPSNKVTEKGKDVELRCDPISGHTALYWYRQSLGQGLEFLIYFQGNSAPDKSGLPSDRFSAERTGGSVSTLTIQRTQQEDSAVYLCASSIRPTEGYTFGSGTRLTVV.